This T cell receptor beta chain was identified in a study of regulatory T cells in long-lasting Graves disease. Notes on this clonotype: The antigen remains unidentified. This may arise from a read error, as a much more abundant clone is one base away. In this CDR3 the conserved last residue, phenylalanine or tryptophan, is missing, so a read error is likely.

Arm-PCR with iRepertoire HTBI primers amplified the CDR3 regions for these TCR beta libraries. TCRdb reanalysed the multiplex PCR reads using MiXCR and keeps one entry per CDR3 protein. Here the sample spans some 420,000 distinct CDR3 sequences, roughly 22% being singletons. Points from the study as a whole: Patients with persistent disease showed a bias toward TRBV28, TRBJ1-2 and TRBJ2-5. Thyroid tissue was not studied; only peripheral blood was.

The V end was cut by 1 base, the J end by 2 bases, with 17 bases between. The CDR3 has 17 amino acids. Time point reported: persistent/refractory GD, antithyroid drugs over 5 years with positive TRAb. Researchers made the TCR library from RNA that was extracted from PBMCs. The rearrangement uses TRBV12-3 or TRBV12-4 and TRBJ2-5; maybe TRBD2 (6 bases). The specimen was peripheral blood mononuclear cells (PBMCs), collected when the disease was refractory, from a patient treated with antithyroid drugs. This receptor was taken from a female donor with Graves disease. In DNA form, the CDR3 reads TGTGCCAGCAGTTTAGGTTTAGGCGGGAATCCTCAAGAGACCCAGTACCTC. Translated: CASSLGLGGNPQETQYL.